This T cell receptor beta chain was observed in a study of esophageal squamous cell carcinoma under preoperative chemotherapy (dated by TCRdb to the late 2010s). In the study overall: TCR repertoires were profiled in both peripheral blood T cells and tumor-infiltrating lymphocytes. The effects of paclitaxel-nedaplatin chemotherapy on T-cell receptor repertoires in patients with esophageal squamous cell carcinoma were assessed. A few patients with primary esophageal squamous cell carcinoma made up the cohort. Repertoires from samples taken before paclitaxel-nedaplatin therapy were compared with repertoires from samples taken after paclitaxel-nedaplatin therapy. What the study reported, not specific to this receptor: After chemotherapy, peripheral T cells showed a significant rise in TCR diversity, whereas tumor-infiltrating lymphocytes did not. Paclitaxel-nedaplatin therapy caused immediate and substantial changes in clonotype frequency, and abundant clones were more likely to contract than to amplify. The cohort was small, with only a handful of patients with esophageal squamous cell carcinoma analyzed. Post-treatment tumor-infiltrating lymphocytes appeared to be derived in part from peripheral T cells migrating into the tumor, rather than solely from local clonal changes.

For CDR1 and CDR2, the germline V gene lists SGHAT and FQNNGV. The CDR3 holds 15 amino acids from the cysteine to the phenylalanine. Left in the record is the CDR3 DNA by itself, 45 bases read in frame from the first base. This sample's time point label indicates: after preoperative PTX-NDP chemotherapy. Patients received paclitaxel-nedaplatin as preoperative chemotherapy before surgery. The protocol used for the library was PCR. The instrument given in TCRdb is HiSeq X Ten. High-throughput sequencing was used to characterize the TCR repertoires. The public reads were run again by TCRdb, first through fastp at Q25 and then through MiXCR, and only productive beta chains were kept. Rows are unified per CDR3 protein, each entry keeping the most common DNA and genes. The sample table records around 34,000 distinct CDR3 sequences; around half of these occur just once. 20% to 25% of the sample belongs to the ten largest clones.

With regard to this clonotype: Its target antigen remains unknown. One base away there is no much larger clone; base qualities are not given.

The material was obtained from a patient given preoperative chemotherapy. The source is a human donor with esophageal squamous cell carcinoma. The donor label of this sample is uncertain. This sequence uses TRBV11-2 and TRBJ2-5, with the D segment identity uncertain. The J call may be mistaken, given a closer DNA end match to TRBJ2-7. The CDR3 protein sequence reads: CASSLITLETNEQYF. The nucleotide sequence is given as TGTGCCAGCAGCTTAATAACCCTAGAAACTAACGAGCAGTACTTC.